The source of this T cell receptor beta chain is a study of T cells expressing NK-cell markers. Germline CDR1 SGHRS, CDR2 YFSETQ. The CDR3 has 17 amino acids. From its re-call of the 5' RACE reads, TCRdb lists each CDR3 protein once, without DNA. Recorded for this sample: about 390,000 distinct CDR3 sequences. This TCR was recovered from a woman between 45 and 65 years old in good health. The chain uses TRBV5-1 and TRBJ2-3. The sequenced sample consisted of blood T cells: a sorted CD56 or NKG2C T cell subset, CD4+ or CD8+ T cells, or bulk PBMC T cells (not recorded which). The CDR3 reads CASSPMPESRTTDTQYF.